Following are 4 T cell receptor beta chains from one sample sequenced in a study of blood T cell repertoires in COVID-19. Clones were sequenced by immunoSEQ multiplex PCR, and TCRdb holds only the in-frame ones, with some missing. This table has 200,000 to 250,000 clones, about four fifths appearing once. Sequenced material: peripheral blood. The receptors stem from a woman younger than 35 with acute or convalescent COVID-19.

DNA of the CDR3: TGTGCCAGCAGTGACTGGGACTTGCGGGGATGGGAGCAGTACTTC. This sequence encodes CASSDWDLRGWEQYF. This chain uses TRBV6-2 or TRBV6-3 with TRBJ2-7, with D possibly being TRBD2 (6 bases). Looked up from germline, CDR1 is MNHEY and CDR2 is SVGEGT. The CDR3 runs to 15 residues. Trimming shortened V by 5 bases and J by 7 bases, and 21 bases separated the two germline ends.

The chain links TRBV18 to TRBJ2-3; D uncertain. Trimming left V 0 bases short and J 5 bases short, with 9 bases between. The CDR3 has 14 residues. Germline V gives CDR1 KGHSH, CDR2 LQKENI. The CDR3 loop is CASSPPVSGDTQYF. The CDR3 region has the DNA TGTGCCAGCTCACCACCGGTCTCCGGAGATACGCAGTATTTT.

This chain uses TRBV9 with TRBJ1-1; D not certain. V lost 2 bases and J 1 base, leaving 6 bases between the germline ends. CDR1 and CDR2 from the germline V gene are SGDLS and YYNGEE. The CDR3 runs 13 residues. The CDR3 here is CASSVRQNTEAFF. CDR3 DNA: TGTGCCAGCAGCGTCAGACAGAACACTGAAGCTTTCTTT.

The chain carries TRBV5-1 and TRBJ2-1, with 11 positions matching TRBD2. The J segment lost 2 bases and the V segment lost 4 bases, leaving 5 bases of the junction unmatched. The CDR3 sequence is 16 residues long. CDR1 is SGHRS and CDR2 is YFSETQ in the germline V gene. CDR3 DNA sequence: TGCGCCAGCAGCCGTTTAGCGGGAGGGACCTACAATGAGCAGTTCTTC. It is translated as CASSRLAGGTYNEQFF.